A single T cell receptor (beta chain) is shown here with its context. The entry originates in a study of cytomegalovirus exposure and HLA in healthy donors. About the study: Early released data comprised around 80 million unique TCRs from HLA-typed donors.

The germline V gene has CDR1 SGHAT and CDR2 FQNNGV. The trim removed 1 base at V and 7 bases at J, leaving 15 bases unmatched. The CDR3 loop spans 17 amino acids. The PCR was carried out with 60 Vbeta primers and 13 Jbeta primers. This table comes from immunoSEQ multiplex PCR, and its TCRdb copy is limited to in-frame clones, with some not included. The table shows more than 110,000 clones, with around 80% occurring only once. The gene calls are TRBV11-2 and TRBJ2-7; 8 bases are a match to TRBD2. The TCR sequence derives from a female donor in good health and CMV-seronegative. Sequences were obtained from PBMCs. The CDR3 protein is CASSLVAGRREVREQYF. CDR3 bases: TGTGCCAGCAGCTTAGTGGCAGGTCGGCGGGAGGTCAGAGAGCAGTACTTC.